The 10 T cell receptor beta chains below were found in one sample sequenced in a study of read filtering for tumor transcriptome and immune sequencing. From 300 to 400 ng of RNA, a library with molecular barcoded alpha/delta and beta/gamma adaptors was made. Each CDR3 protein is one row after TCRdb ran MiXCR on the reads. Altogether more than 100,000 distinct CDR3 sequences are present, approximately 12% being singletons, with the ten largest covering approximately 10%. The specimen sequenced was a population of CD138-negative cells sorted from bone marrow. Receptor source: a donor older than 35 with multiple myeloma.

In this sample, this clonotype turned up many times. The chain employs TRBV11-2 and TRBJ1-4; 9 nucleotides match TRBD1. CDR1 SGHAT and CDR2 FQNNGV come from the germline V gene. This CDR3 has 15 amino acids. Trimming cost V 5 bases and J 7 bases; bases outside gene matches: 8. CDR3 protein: CASSSWTGDVEKLFF. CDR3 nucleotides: TGTGCCAGCAGCAGTTGGACAGGGGATGTTGAAAAACTGTTTTTT.

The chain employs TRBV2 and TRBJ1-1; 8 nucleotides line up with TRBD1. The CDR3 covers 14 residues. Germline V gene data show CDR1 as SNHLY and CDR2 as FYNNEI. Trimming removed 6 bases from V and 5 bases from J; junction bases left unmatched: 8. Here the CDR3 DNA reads TGTGCCAGCAGGGACGGGACAGGCGGAACTGAAGCTTTCTTT. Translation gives CASRDGTGGTEAFF.

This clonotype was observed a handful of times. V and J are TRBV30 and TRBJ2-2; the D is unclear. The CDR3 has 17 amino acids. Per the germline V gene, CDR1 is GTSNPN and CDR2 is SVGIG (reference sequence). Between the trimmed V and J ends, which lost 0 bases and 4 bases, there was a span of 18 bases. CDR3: CAWSVEVSPTGTGELFF. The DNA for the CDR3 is TGTGCCTGGAGTGTAGAGGTCAGCCCTACGGGCACCGGGGAGCTGTTTTTT.

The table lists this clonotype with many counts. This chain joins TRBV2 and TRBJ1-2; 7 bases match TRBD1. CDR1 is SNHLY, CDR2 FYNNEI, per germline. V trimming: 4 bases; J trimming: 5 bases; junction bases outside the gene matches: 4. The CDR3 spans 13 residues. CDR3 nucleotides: TGTGCCAGCAGTGTCAGGGGGGATTATGGCTACACCTTC. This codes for CASSVRGDYGYTF.

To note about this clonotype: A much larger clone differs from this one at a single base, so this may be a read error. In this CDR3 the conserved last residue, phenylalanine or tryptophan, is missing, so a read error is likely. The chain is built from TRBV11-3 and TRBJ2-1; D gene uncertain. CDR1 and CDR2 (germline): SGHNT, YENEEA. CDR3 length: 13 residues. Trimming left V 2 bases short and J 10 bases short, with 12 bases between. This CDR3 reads CASSLLRGAEQFS. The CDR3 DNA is TGTGCCAGCAGCTTATTACGCGGAGCGGAGCAGTTCTCC.

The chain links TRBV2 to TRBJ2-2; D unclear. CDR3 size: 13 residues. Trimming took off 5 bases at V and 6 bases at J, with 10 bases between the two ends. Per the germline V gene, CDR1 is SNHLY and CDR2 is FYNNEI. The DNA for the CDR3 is TGTGCCAGCAGTAGTGCAGTTTCCGGGGAGCTGTTTTTT. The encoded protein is CASSSAVSGELFF.

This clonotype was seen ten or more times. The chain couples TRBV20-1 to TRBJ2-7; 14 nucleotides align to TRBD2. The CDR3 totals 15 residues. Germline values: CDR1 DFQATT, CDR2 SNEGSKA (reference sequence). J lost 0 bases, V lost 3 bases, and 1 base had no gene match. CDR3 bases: TGCAGTGCTAGGGGACTAGCGGGGGACTCCTACGAGCAGTACTTC. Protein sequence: CSARGLAGDSYEQYF.

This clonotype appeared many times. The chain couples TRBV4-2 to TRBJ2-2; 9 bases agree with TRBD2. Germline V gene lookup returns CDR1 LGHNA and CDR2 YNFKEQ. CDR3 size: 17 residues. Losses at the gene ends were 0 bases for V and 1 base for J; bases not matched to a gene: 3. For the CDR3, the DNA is TGTGCCAGCAGCCAAGAAGCACTAGCGGGGAACACCGGGGAGCTGTTTTTT. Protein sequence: CASSQEALAGNTGELFF.

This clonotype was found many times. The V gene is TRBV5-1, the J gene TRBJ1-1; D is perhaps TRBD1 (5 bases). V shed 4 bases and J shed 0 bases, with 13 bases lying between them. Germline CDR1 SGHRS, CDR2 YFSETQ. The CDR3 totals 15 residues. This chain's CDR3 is CASSRDGGLNTEAFF. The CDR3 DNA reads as TGCGCCAGCAGCCGGGACGGGGGGTTGAACACTGAAGCTTTCTTT.

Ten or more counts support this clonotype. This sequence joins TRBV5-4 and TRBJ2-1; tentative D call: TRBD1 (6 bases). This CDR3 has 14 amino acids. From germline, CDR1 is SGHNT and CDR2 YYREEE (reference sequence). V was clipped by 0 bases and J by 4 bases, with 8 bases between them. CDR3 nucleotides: TGTGCCAGCAGCTTGGGGACAGTTTACAATGAGCAGTTCTTC. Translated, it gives CASSLGTVYNEQFF.